Each of the 19 T cell receptor beta chains below was sequenced from the same sample in a study of T-cell reconstitution after alpha-beta-depleted transplantation in children. Preparation of the TCRbeta library involved a method that used unique molecular identifiers. TCRdb re-called the PCR reads through MiXCR, storing one row per CDR3 protein. The table records some 240,000 distinct CDR3 sequences, 9.7% of them present only once. The source material was PBMCs from the stem cell graft donor, sampled from the stem cell graft. These receptors originate from a human donor who donated a stem cell graft to a child with SCID.

V usage is TRBV12-3 or TRBV12-4 and J usage is TRBJ2-7, with 9 nucleotides matching TRBD1. Trimming took 6 bases from V and 7 from J; bases not matched to a gene: 13. The CDR3 length is 15 residues. CDR3 region: CASSRQSRQGGEQYF. DNA of the CDR3: TGTGCCAGCAGCCGTCAATCCAGACAGGGGGGAGAGCAGTACTTC.

Of note for this clonotype: A much larger clonotype is one base distant, so this may be a read error. The CDR3 loop is CASSQNLGCYTF. The CDR3 DNA sequence: TGTGCCAGCAGCCAGAACCTTGGCTGCTACACCTTC. The chain is built from TRBV3-1 and TRBJ1-2; no clear D gene. This CDR3 comprises 12 residues. CDR1 LGHDT and CDR2 YNNKEL come from the germline V gene (reference sequence). Deletions cut 3 bases from V and 9 bases from J, with 11 bases between.

This clonotype was recorded at least ten times. The chain is built from TRBV5-1 and TRBJ2-1; TRBD2 might be the D (6 bases). The germline V gene encodes CDR1 SGHRS and CDR2 YFSETQ. V lost 4 bases and J 8 bases, leaving 19 bases between the germline ends. There are 15 residues in the CDR3. The CDR3 loop reads CASSIGGGGVHEQFF. Written as DNA, the CDR3 is TGCGCCAGCAGCATCGGCGGAGGAGGGGTCCATGAGCAGTTCTTC. Complete variable domain (other parts from reference TRBV5-1 and TRBJ2-1): KAGVTQTPRYLIKTRGQQVTLSCSPISGHRSVSWYQQTPGQGLQFLFEYFSETQRNKGNFPGRFSGRQFSNSRSEMNVSTLELGDSALYLCASSIGGGGVHEQFFGPGTRLTVL.

This clonotype showed up many times. This chain links TRBV9 with TRBJ2-7, with TRBD1 matching over 8 bases. From germline, CDR1 is SGDLS and CDR2 YYNGEE. The V segment lost 7 bases and the J segment 2 bases; nucleotides outside the gene matches: 11. The CDR3 has 15 residues. The CDR3: CASARGTGAAYEQYF. CDR3 coding DNA: TGTGCCAGCGCACGGGGGACAGGCGCCGCCTACGAGCAGTACTTC.

This clonotype was seen more than once but under ten times. The chain employs TRBV7-2 and TRBJ2-7, with D uncertain. Trimming shortened V by 1 base and J by 5 bases, and 6 bases separated the two germline ends. Germline-derived CDR1 and CDR2 are SGHTA and FQGNSA. This CDR3 spans 12 amino acids. Here the CDR3 reads CASSLVPHEQYF. The CDR3 nucleotides read TGTGCCAGCAGCTTAGTCCCGCACGAGCAGTACTTC.

This clonotype came up many times. The chain is built from TRBV7-7 and TRBJ2-1, with TRBD2 identical over 9 bases. The CDR3 totals 17 residues. CDR1 is SSHAT and CDR2 is FNYEAQ in the germline V gene (reference sequence). Trimming removed 1 base from V and 4 bases from J; junction bases left unmatched: 8. In DNA, the CDR3 is TGTGCCAGCAGCTTAGGCACTGCTAGCGGGGAGTACAATGAGCAGTTCTTC. Protein sequence: CASSLGTASGEYNEQFF.

At least ten counts were recorded for this clonotype. The chain links TRBV29-1 to TRBJ2-1; tentative D call: TRBD1 (6 bases). Looked up from germline, CDR1 is SQVTM and CDR2 is ANQGSEA. The CDR3 runs to 13 residues. V lost 4 bases to trimming and J lost 4 bases, with 11 bases between them. CDR3 in amino acids: CSVGGRGYNEQFF. The CDR3 nucleotides are TGCAGCGTTGGGGGGCGCGGTTACAATGAGCAGTTCTTC.

In its sample, this clonotype was seen many times. The V gene is TRBV27, the J gene TRBJ2-7; tentatively, D is TRBD2 (7 bases). V shed 10 bases and J shed 3 bases, with 19 bases lying between them. Germline assignment: CDR1 MNHEY and CDR2 SMNVEV (reference sequence). The CDR3 sequence is 14 residues long. In DNA, the CDR3 is TGTGCCACCAGCAACTGGGGGGGCCGCTACGAGCAGTACTTC. Protein sequence: CATSNWGGRYEQYF.

This clonotype was seen at least ten times. The chain carries TRBV20-1 and TRBJ2-2; D is unresolved. The CDR3 has 14 residues. V lost 6 bases to trimming and J lost 2 bases, with 13 bases between them. Germline lookup yields CDR1 DFQATT and CDR2 SNEGSKA (reference sequence). Here the CDR3 DNA reads TGCAGTGCCAACACCTTGGGTAACACCGGGGAGCTGTTTTTT. Its translation: CSANTLGNTGELFF.

This clonotype was recorded at least ten times. The rearrangement joins TRBV6-1 to TRBJ1-1, with 8 bases lining up with TRBD1. Per germline, CDR1 MNHNS and CDR2 SASEGT. The CDR3 contains 15 residues. Trimming at V came to 5 bases and at J to 3 bases, leaving 8 bases not matched to a gene. In DNA, the CDR3 is TGTGCCAGCAGTAATCCAGGGGGCGCGTACACTGAAGCTTTCTTT. This sequence encodes CASSNPGGAYTEAFF.

The sample holds a few counts of this clonotype. V gene TRBV5-1 combines with J gene TRBJ1-2, with D maybe TRBD1 (5 bases). The CDR3 is 14 residues long. CDR1 is SGHRS, CDR2 YFSETQ, per germline. Trimming took 5 bases from V and 4 from J, leaving 15 bases between them. The DNA for the CDR3 is TGCGCCAGCAGTCGCGACAGCTCCGGCTATGGCTACACCTTC. It yields the protein CASSRDSSGYGYTF.

Comments on this clonotype: A much larger clonotype is one base distant, so this may be a read error. The CDR3 loop reads CASSRQGAFGYPF. The CDR3 DNA is TGTGCCAGCAGTCGACAGGGGGCCTTTGGCTACCCCTTC. V usage is TRBV6-1 and J usage is TRBJ1-2; 10 bases line up with TRBD1. CDR1 and CDR2 from the germline V gene are MNHNS and SASEGT. The CDR3 loop spans 13 amino acids.

This clonotype was seen ten or more times. The rearrangement links TRBV5-6 to TRBJ1-5; tentatively, D is TRBD1 (6 bases). CDR1 is SGHDT, CDR2 YYEEEE, per germline. The ends were cut back, 0 bases at V and 6 bases at J, with 10 bases in the middle. The CDR3 loop spans 14 amino acids. This CDR3 is CASSLGTEGQPQHF. CDR3 DNA sequence: TGTGCCAGCAGCTTGGGGACAGAAGGTCAGCCCCAGCATTTT.

This clonotype was observed many times. This rearrangement joins TRBV6-1 to TRBJ2-2; TRBD1 aligns across 9 bases. The CDR3 consists of 16 residues. V shed 5 bases, J shed 2 bases, and the junction held 6 bases outside the gene matches. Germline V gene lookup returns CDR1 MNHNS and CDR2 SASEGT. CDR3 protein: CASSPRDRVNTGELFF. In DNA form, the CDR3 reads TGTGCCAGCAGTCCCCGGGACAGGGTTAACACCGGGGAGCTGTTTTTT.

This clonotype was recorded at least ten times. The rearrangement links TRBV2 to TRBJ2-1, with a tentative D call TRBD2 (5 bases). From germline, CDR1 is SNHLY and CDR2 FYNNEI. Trimming took off 5 bases at V and 9 bases at J, with 11 bases between the two ends. There are 12 residues in the CDR3. The DNA for the CDR3 is TGTGCCAGCAGTACTGGGGAGCTTGAGCAGTTCTTC. Translation gives CASSTGELEQFF. The full variable domain, with the rest looked up from reference TRBV2 and TRBJ2-1, is EPEVTQTPSHQVTQMGQEVILRCVPISNHLYFYWYRQILGQKVEFLVSFYNNEISEKSEIFDDQFSVERPDGSNFTLKIRSTKLEDSAMYFCASSTGELEQFFGPGTRLTVL.

This clonotype was detected ten times or more. This chain connects TRBV20-1 to TRBJ1-5, with D uncertain. CDR3 size: 13 residues. The germline CDR1 and CDR2 sequences are DFQATT and SNEGSKA (reference sequence). Trimming took 3 bases from V and 4 from J, leaving 10 bases between them. The CDR3 DNA follows: TGCAGTGCTAGTCGGTCACTTAATCAGCCCCAGCATTTT. Translating gives CSASRSLNQPQHF.

This clonotype was detected many times. This rearrangement joins TRBV5-1 to TRBJ1-2, with D possibly being TRBD1 (6 bases). CDR1 and CDR2 (germline): SGHRS, YFSETQ. This CDR3 region has 15 residues. Trimming removed 0 bases from V and 2 bases from J, with 11 bases in between. DNA for the CDR3: TGCGCCAGCAGCTTGGATCTGGGGGCAAACTATGGCTACACCTTC. Encoded protein: CASSLDLGANYGYTF.

The chain recombines TRBV20-1 with TRBJ2-6; 8 bases match TRBD1. J lost 3 bases, V lost 3 bases, and 13 bases had no gene match. Germline CDR1 is DFQATT and CDR2 is SNEGSKA (reference sequence). CDR3 length equals 18 residues. The CDR3 is CSASQGGQGRGGANVLTF. Written as DNA, the CDR3 is TGCAGTGCTAGTCAGGGAGGACAGGGAAGAGGTGGGGCCAACGTCCTGACTTTC.

This clonotype came up many times. The rearrangement joins TRBV5-1 to TRBJ2-6; 10 bases match TRBD1. The junction had 5 bases not matched to a gene; V was cut back by 7 bases and J by 1 base. The CDR3 covers 16 residues. Germline CDR1 is SGHRS and CDR2 is YFSETQ. Here the CDR3 reads CASFGQGVSGANVLTF. The CDR3 DNA reads TGCGCCAGCTTCGGACAGGGGGTATCTGGGGCCAACGTCCTGACTTTC.